The rows below give T cell receptor beta chains drawn from one sample of a study of shared clonotypes between healthy human individuals. The assay was immunoSEQ multiplex PCR, and TCRdb's table has in-frame clones only and misses some. The repertoire holds around 510,000 clones, around 81% seen once, with about 12% in the top ten. The sequenced sample was PBMCs. The receptors derive from a woman in her 40s in good health. Some clones in this sample may be carry-over from other donors' samples. The CDR3 runs from the conserved cysteine through the conserved F or W. A D gene is named only where the DNA matches it firmly.

V: TRBV7-9
J: TRBJ2-1
D: .
CDR3: CASSLLVNEQFF

V: TRBV30
J: TRBJ1-3
D: .
CDR3: CAWGRGASGNTIYF

V: TRBV19
J: TRBJ2-7
D: TRBD1
CDR3: CATIRDRALYEQYF

V: TRBV28
J: TRBJ1-2
D: .
CDR3: CASSFMGGYGYTF

V: TRBV2
J: TRBJ1-2
D: .
CDR3: CASSESIYGYTF

V: TRBV2
J: TRBJ1-2
D: .
CDR3: CASSGIGTSLANYGYTF

V: TRBV7-8
J: TRBJ2-7
D: .
CDR3: CASSLSSSGGEQYF

V: TRBV6-1
J: TRBJ2-3
D: .
CDR3: CASRRQISDTDTQYF

V: TRBV7-3
J: TRBJ2-1
D: TRBD1
CDR3: CASSLNQGLAGGEQFF

V: TRBV7-6
J: TRBJ1-1
D: .
CDR3: CASSPPRDTEAFF

V: TRBV7-8
J: TRBJ2-7
D: TRBD1
CDR3: CASSLVGTGLYEQYF

V: TRBV9
J: TRBJ2-7
D: .
CDR3: CASTQSSSAEGEQYF

V: TRBV4-2
J: TRBJ2-3
D: TRBD2
CDR3: CASSRTTSGSSTDTQYF

V: TRBV27
J: TRBJ2-7
D: TRBD2
CDR3: CASERTSGRAEDYEQYF

V: TRBV28
J: TRBJ2-7
D: .
CDR3: CASRVSGYSYEQYF

V: TRBV30
J: TRBJ2-7
D: .
CDR3: CAWRDSEGNSYEQYF